This TCR beta chain was sequenced for a study of cytomegalovirus exposure and HLA in healthy donors. Study findings and constraints: The classifier, whose performance was assessed in both the original and validation cohorts, reportedly diagnosed cytomegalovirus status with high specificity and sensitivity.

This CDR3 is built from 16 residues. V shed 2 bases and J 1 base; nucleotides not matched to a gene: 6. Germline V lookup: CDR1 SGHRS, CDR2 YFSETQ. Of note for this clone: Its target is unknown.

Primers: 60 Vbeta forward and 13 Jbeta reverse. Some clones are missing from TCRdb's copy, which holds only in-frame ones; the method was immunoSEQ multiplex PCR. The sample yields 200,000 or so clones, less than 85% seen once. Source material: PBMCs. The chain joins TRBV5-1 to TRBJ1-2; 9 bases agree with TRBD1. This sequence originates from a man between 18 and 35 years old in good health and CMV-seronegative. The CDR3 sequence: CASSFDGTGFNYGYTF. In nucleotides, the CDR3 is TGCGCCAGCAGCTTCGACGGGACAGGGTTTAACTATGGCTACACCTTC.